This T cell receptor (beta chain) was retrieved from a study of cytomegalovirus exposure and HLA in healthy donors. Study-wide results and limits: Some TCR beta chains (around 160 of them) were listed as cytomegalovirus-associated. It was confirmed in vitro that a few of the CMV-associated chains were specific for CMV antigens.

Details on this clone: Its matching antigen is unknown.

CDR1 is SGHNT, CDR2 YENEEA, per germline. Trimming pared 1 base from V and 6 bases from J, leaving 16 bases between. The CDR3 is 15 amino acids. The table came from immunoSEQ multiplex PCR; TCRdb's copy has only in-frame clones and leaves some out. This sample yields approximately 170,000 clones, of which less than 95% are seen a single time; around 3.1% belongs to the top ten. The donors were in the approximately 130-subject validation cohort, distinct from the approximately 700-subject first cohort. Material: PBMCs. The receptor was derived from a woman aged 18-29 years in good health and CMV-seropositive. This chain uses TRBV11-3 with TRBJ2-7, with TRBD2 as a possible D gene (6 bases). The CDR3 sequence: CASSLGPSGEGEQYF. The CDR3 DNA is TGTGCCAGCAGCTTAGGGCCGTCGGGAGAAGGCGAGCAGTACTTC.